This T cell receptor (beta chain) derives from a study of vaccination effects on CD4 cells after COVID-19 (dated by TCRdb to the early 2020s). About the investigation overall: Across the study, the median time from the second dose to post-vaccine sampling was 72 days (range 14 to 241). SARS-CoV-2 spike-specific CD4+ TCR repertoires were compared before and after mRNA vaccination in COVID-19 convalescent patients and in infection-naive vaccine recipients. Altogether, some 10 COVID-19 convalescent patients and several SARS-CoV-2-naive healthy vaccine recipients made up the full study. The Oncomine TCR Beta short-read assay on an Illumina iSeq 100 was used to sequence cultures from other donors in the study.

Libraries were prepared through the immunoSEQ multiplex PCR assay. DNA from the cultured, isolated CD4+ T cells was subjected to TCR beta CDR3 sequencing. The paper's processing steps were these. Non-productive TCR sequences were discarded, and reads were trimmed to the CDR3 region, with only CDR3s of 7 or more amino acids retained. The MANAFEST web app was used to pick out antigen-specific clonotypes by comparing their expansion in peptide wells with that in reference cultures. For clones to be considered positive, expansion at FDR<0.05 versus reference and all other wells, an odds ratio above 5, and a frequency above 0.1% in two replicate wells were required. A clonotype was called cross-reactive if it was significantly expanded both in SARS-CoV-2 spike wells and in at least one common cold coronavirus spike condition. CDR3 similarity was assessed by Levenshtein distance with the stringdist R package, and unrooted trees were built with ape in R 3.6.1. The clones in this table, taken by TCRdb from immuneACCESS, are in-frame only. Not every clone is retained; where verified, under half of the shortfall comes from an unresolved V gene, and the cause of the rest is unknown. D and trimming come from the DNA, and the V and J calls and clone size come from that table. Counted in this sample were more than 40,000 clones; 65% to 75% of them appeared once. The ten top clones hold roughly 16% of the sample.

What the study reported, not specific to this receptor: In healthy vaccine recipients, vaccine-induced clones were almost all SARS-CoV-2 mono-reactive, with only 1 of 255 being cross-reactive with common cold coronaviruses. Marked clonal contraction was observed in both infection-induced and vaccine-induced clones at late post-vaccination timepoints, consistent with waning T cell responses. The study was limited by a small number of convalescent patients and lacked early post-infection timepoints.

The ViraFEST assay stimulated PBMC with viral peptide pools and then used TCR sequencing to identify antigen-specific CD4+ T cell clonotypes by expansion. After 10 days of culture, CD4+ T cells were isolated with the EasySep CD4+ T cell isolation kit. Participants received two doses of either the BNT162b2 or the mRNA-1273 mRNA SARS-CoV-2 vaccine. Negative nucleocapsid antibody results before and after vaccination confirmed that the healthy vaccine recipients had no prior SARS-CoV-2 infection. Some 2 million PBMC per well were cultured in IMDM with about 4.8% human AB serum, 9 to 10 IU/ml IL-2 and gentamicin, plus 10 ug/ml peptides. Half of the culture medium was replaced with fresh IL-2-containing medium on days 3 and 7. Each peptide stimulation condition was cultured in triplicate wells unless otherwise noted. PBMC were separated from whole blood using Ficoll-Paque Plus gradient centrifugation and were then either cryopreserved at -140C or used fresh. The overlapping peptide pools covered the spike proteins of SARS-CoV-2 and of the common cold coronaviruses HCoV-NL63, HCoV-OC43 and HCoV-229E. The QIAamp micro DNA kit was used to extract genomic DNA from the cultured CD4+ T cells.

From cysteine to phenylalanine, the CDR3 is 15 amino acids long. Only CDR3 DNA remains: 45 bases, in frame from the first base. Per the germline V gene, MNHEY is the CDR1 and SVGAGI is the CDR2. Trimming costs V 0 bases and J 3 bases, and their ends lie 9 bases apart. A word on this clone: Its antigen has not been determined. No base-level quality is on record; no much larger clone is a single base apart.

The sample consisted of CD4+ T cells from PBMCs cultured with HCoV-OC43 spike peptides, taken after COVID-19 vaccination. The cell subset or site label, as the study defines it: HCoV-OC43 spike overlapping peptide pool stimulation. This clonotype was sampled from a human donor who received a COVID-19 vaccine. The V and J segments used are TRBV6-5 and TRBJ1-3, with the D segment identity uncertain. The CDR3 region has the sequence CASSYSPDLGNTIYF. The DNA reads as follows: TGTGCCAGCAGTTACTCCCCAGACCTTGGAAACACCATATATTTT.